This T cell receptor (beta chain) was captured in a study of blood T cell repertoires in COVID-19. The wider study: T cells, B-cell-depleted T cells, or PBMCs supplied cDNA or gDNA.

Participants were aged about 18 to 90 years, lived in about two dozen US areas, and enrolled virtually. In Cohort 3, a recovered donor had either two negative PCRs, clearance, or symptom resolution. Clones were sequenced by immunoSEQ multiplex PCR, and TCRdb holds only the in-frame ones, with some missing. The sample carries 250,000 to 350,000 clones, approximately 85% recorded once. A word on this clone: Other DNA sequences in this sample translate to the same CDR3.

The CDR3 consists of 14 residues. V was clipped by 3 bases and J by 2 bases, with 10 bases between them. CDR1 and CDR2 from the germline V gene are KGHSH and LQKENI. Sequencing was performed on PBMCs or T cells enriched from blood (not recorded which). The TCR comes from a woman aged 30 to 39 who had recovered from COVID-19. The V gene is TRBV18, the J gene TRBJ1-1; possible D gene TRBD1, 6 bases. The CDR3 reads CASSPGQTNTEAFF. In DNA, the CDR3 is TGTGCCAGCTCACCGGGACAAACAAACACTGAAGCTTTCTTT.